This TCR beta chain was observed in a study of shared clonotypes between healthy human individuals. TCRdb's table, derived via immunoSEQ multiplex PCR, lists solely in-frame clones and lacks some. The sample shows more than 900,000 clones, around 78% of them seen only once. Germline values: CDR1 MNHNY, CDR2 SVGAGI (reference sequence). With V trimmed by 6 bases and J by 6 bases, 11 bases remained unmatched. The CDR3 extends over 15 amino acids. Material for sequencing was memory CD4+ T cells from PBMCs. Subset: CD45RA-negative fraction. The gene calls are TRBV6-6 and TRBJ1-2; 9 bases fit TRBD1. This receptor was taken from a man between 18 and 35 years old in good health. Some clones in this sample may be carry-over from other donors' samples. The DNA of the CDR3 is TGTGCCAGCAGCTCCTTGACAGGGGGGATGGATGGCTACACCTTC. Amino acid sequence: CASSSLTGGMDGYTF.